These 27 T cell receptor beta chains originate from one sample sequenced in a study of spatial heterogeneity in lung cancer. In TCRdb, the 5' RACE reads were re-called with MiXCR into one record per CDR3 protein. The repertoire includes 20,000 to 30,000 distinct CDR3 sequences, about 13% of them detected once, and around 23% sits in the top ten. Time point: sample taken at primary tumor resection. Unsorted whole RNA of tumor, nontumor lung or frozen PBMC was sequenced. The sequences come from PBMCs, collected at surgery. All receptors derive from a female donor with early-stage non-small cell lung cancer.

This clonotype was recorded once. The chain carries TRBV10-3 and TRBJ2-1; D is undetermined. Per the germline V gene, CDR1 is ENHRY and CDR2 is SYGVKD. The CDR3 consists of 11 residues. Trimming cost V 3 bases and J 13 bases, with 10 bases left between them. CDR3 residues: CAISDPPTQFF. The CDR3 bases are TGTGCCATCAGTGACCCCCCGACTCAGTTCTTC.

This clonotype has ten or more counts. This chain links TRBV20-1 with TRBJ2-7; maybe TRBD2 (6 bases). The CDR3 loop spans 12 amino acids. Trimming stripped 5 bases from V and 4 bases from J, with 12 bases between. Germline assignment: CDR1 DFQATT and CDR2 SNEGSKA (reference sequence). As DNA, the CDR3 is TGCAGTGCTGACCAGGCGGGGTACGAGCAGTACTTC. This gives the protein CSADQAGYEQYF.

V gene TRBV7-9 combines with J gene TRBJ2-7, with D tentatively TRBD1 (5 bases). Germline V gene data show CDR1 as SEHNR and CDR2 as FQNEAQ (reference sequence). V was trimmed by 3 bases and J by 4 bases, leaving 10 bases between them. The CDR3 contains 13 residues. The CDR3 spells CASSLQGFYEQYV. In nucleotides, the CDR3 is TGTGCCAGCAGCTTGCAGGGATTTTACGAGCAGTACGTC.

This clonotype has a count of ten or more. One end of the junction is discordant with germline, which a read error may explain. V and J are TRBV7-7 and TRBJ2-1; 9 nucleotides match TRBD2. The germline CDR1 and CDR2 sequences are SSHAT and FNYEAQ (reference sequence). CDR3 length: 16 residues. The CDR3 DNA reads as TGTGCTAGCAGCCTCCAGCGGGGGGTGTCCTACAATGAGCAGTTCTTC. Its protein is CASSLQRGVSYNEQFF.

The chain carries TRBV5-1 and TRBJ2-7, with D perhaps being TRBD1 or TRBD2 (5 bases each). V lost 3 bases and J 1 base, leaving 14 bases between the germline ends. Germline V CDR1 and CDR2: SGHRS, YFSETQ. The CDR3 runs to 15 residues. DNA of the CDR3: TGCGCCAGCAGCTACCGGGACGGACCGTCCTACGAGCAGTACTTC. This sequence encodes CASSYRDGPSYEQYF.

This clonotype appeared a few times. V and J are TRBV20-1 and TRBJ2-7, with 9 bases lining up with TRBD2. With 3 bases clipped from V and 3 bases from J, the junction kept 3 bases outside the gene matches. This CDR3 is built from 13 residues. The germline gives CDR1 DFQATT, CDR2 SNEGSKA (reference sequence). CDR3 amino acids: CSARTSGDYEQYF. For the CDR3, the DNA is TGCAGTGCTAGGACTAGCGGAGACTACGAGCAGTACTTC.

This clonotype was detected many times. V usage is TRBV5-1 and J usage is TRBJ2-5; TRBD2 agrees at 10 bases. The V gene's germline CDR1 is SGHRS and CDR2 YFSETQ. V dropped 4 bases and J dropped 0; count of bases not matched to a gene: 21. CDR3 length equals 21 residues. In nucleotides, the CDR3 is TGCGCCAGCAGCCCGGGGTCCGGACTAGCGGACCCCCGAACGTACCAAGAGACCCAGTACTTC. Translation: CASSPGSGLADPRTYQETQYF.

Only a few counts were recorded for this clonotype. The chain couples TRBV3-1 to TRBJ2-1, with no clear D. Trimming shortened V by 0 bases and J by 6 bases, and 6 bases separated the two germline ends. The CDR3 runs to 13 residues. CDR1 is LGHDT, CDR2 YNNKEL, per germline (reference sequence). The CDR3 DNA is TGTGCCAGCAGCCAAGATAGGGCCAATGAGCAGTTCTTC. Translating gives CASSQDRANEQFF.

The sample holds many counts of this clonotype. The V call is TRBV6-2 or TRBV6-3, the J call TRBJ2-1, with 9 bases that match TRBD2. Per the germline V gene, CDR1 is MNHEY and CDR2 is SVGEGT. CDR3 length: 14 amino acids. Trimming cost V 7 bases and J 9 bases; bases outside gene matches: 10. The CDR3 DNA reads TGTGCCAGCACGGAGCGGGAGGTGGCCACTGAGCAGTTCTTC. Amino acids: CASTEREVATEQFF.

This clonotype was detected ten times or more. The V call is TRBV20-1, the J call TRBJ2-1; 8 bases match TRBD2. Germline lookup yields CDR1 DFQATT and CDR2 SNEGSKA (reference sequence). This CDR3 has 15 amino acids. J lost 8 bases, V lost 5 bases, and 14 bases had no gene match. The CDR3 DNA is TGCAGTGCTTTCGCGGAGTTTCGGGGGGGCGATGAGCAGTTCTTC. Its translation: CSAFAEFRGGDEQFF.

This rearrangement joins TRBV30 to TRBJ2-4, with TRBD2 matching 10 bases. Germline CDR1 reads GTSNPN; CDR2 reads SVGIG (reference sequence). This CDR3 is built from 13 residues. J gave up 7 bases and V 2 bases, and 2 bases lay outside the gene matches. CDR3 nucleotides: TGTGCCTGGAGTCCTAGCGGGAGCAACATTCAGTACTTC. Translation: CAWSPSGSNIQYF.

This clonotype was observed at least ten times. The chain combines TRBV12-3 or TRBV12-4 with TRBJ1-5, with D possibly matching TRBD1 (6 bases). The CDR3 extends over 14 amino acids. Trimming stripped 2 bases from V and 7 bases from J, with 12 bases between. In nucleotides, the CDR3 is TGTGCCAGCAGTTTATCACAGGGAGGGCAGCCCCAGCATTTT. This gives the protein CASSLSQGGQPQHF.

This clonotype showed up many times. The V call is TRBV30, the J call TRBJ2-7; 9 nucleotides line up with TRBD1. V lost 5 bases and J lost 6; bases outside the gene matches: 11. CDR1 and CDR2 from the germline V gene are GTSNPN and SVGIG (reference sequence). The CDR3 has 14 amino acids. CDR3 loop: CAWDRGWEGFEQYF. The CDR3 region has the DNA TGTGCCTGGGACAGGGGGTGGGAAGGTTTCGAGCAGTACTTC. The whole variable domain, filled in from reference TRBV30 and TRBJ2-7, reads SQTIHQWPATLVQPVGSPLSLECTVEGTSNPNLYWYRQAAGRGLQLLFYSVGIGQISSEVPQNLSASRPQDRQFILSSKKLLLSDSGFYLCAWDRGWEGFEQYFGPGTRLTVT.

This clonotype was detected ten times or more. The genes are TRBV5-8 and TRBJ2-7; D not resolved. This CDR3 is built from 16 residues. CDR1 is SGHTS, CDR2 YDEGEE, per germline. V was trimmed by 0 bases and J by 3 bases, leaving 16 bases between them. CDR3 loop: CASSLVGVRVVYEQYF. CDR3 bases: TGTGCCAGCAGCTTGGTTGGGGTTCGGGTGGTCTACGAGCAGTACTTC.

This clonotype has a count of ten or more. The V call is TRBV6-2 or TRBV6-3, the J call TRBJ2-3; 14 bases agree with TRBD2. Germline lookup yields CDR1 MNHEY and CDR2 SVGEGT. The CDR3 loop spans 17 amino acids. V lost 8 bases and J lost 6; bases outside the gene matches: 13. The chain's CDR3 is CASESSGTSGGPDTQYF. The DNA for the CDR3 is TGTGCCAGCGAGAGCTCCGGGACTAGCGGGGGCCCGGATACGCAGTATTTT.

There are many counts of this clonotype. The chain joins TRBV6-6 to TRBJ2-5; D uncertain. This CDR3 region has 11 residues. Germline V gene lookup returns CDR1 MNHNY and CDR2 SVGAGI (reference sequence). The V and J ends lost 6 bases and 7 bases respectively, with 9 bases between them. CDR3 DNA sequence: TGTGCCAGCAGCCCTGGTCGGACCCAGTACTTC. Encoded protein: CASSPGRTQYF.

There are many counts of this clonotype. This chain connects TRBV29-1 to TRBJ2-6; D might be TRBD1 or TRBD2, each matching 5 bases. The V and J ends lost 5 bases and 4 bases respectively, with 9 bases between them. Germline CDR1 SQVTM, CDR2 ANQGSEA. The CDR3 runs 13 residues. The CDR3 spells CSVFGDGANVLTF. CDR3 coding DNA: TGCAGCGTTTTTGGGGACGGGGCCAACGTCCTGACTTTC.

At least ten counts were recorded for this clonotype. V usage is TRBV20-1 and J usage is TRBJ2-6; D is perhaps TRBD1 (6 bases). The CDR3 spans 18 residues. Germline values: CDR1 DFQATT, CDR2 SNEGSKA (reference sequence). V was trimmed by 2 bases and J by 0 bases, leaving 17 bases between them. CDR3: CSARIFPGQYSGANVLTF. As DNA, the CDR3 is TGCAGTGCTAGAATATTTCCGGGACAATACTCTGGGGCCAACGTCCTGACTTTC.

Worth noting for this clonotype: The germline gene is not matched at one end of the junction; a read error may be the cause. The chain couples TRBV5-6 to TRBJ2-5, with D maybe TRBD2 (5 bases). This CDR3 is 13 amino acids long. Germline values: CDR1 SGHDT, CDR2 YYEEEE. CDR3 nucleotide sequence: TGTGCCGGCAGCCGACTACATTCGGAGACCCAGTACTTC. Its translation: CAGSRLHSETQYF.

This clonotype showed up just a few times. As DNA, the CDR3 is TGTGCCAGCAGTTTAACCGGAATGGCTGGAAACACCATATATTTT. Protein: CASSLTGMAGNTIYF. This chain uses TRBV6-1 with TRBJ1-3, with D unclear. The germline CDR1 and CDR2 sequences are MNHNS and SASEGT. The CDR3 covers 15 residues. Trimming took 5 bases from V and 2 from J, leaving 13 bases between them.

This clonotype was detected many times. V and J are TRBV7-9 and TRBJ2-7; 11 bases map to TRBD1. Germline loops: CDR1 SEHNR, CDR2 FQNEAQ (reference sequence). The CDR3 is made up of 15 amino acids. The junction had 4 bases not matched to a gene; V was cut back by 4 bases and J by 2 bases. The CDR3 loop is CASSWEGQGAYEQYF. The DNA of the CDR3 is TGTGCCAGCAGCTGGGAGGGACAGGGGGCCTACGAGCAGTACTTC.

This clonotype was counted between two and nine times. CDR3 amino acids: CASSPPTMGQFF. CDR3 DNA sequence: TGTGCCAGCTCACCACCTACTATGGGACAGTTCTTC. V is TRBV18 and J is TRBJ2-1; D unclear. From germline, CDR1 is KGHSH and CDR2 LQKENI. CDR3 length: 12 residues. V dropped 0 bases and J dropped 13 bases, with 10 bases sitting between them.

This clonotype came up many times. The V call is TRBV27, the J call TRBJ1-2; 8 bases map to TRBD1. Trimming cost V 8 bases and J 5 bases; bases outside gene matches: 4. The germline V gene encodes CDR1 MNHEY and CDR2 SMNVEV (reference sequence). There are 12 residues in the CDR3. CDR3 bases: TGTGCCAGCCGCGACAGGGGATATGGCTACACCTTC. Translation: CASRDRGYGYTF.

This clonotype occurred many times. The chain has TRBV5-1 and TRBJ2-1, with 11 bases that match TRBD2. The CDR3 is 15 residues long. Germline-derived CDR1 and CDR2 are SGHRS and YFSETQ. V was pared by 3 bases and J by 3 bases, with 2 bases of the junction left unmatched. DNA of the CDR3: TGCGCCAGCAGCTCGACTAGCGGGAACTACAATGAGCAGTTCTTC. Translating it yields CASSSTSGNYNEQFF.

This clonotype was detected many times. This rearrangement joins TRBV29-1 to TRBJ2-5; 7 positions agree with TRBD2. Germline CDR1 reads SQVTM; CDR2 reads ANQGSEA. The CDR3 contains 13 residues. J was trimmed by 2 bases and V by 6 bases; bases with no gene match: 6. In DNA form, the CDR3 reads TGCAGCGTCTGGGGCGGGGGACAAGAGACCCAGTACTTC. The encoded protein is CSVWGGGQETQYF.

This clonotype appeared many times. The chain links TRBV27 to TRBJ2-1; D is perhaps TRBD1 (5 bases). From germline, CDR1 is MNHEY and CDR2 SMNVEV (reference sequence). The CDR3 contains 16 residues. V shed 6 bases and J shed 8 bases, with 23 bases lying between them. The CDR3 sequence is CASSPKSTGKRDEQFF. The CDR3 DNA follows: TGTGCCAGCAGCCCAAAATCTACAGGAAAACGGGATGAGCAGTTCTTC.

Ten or more counts support this clonotype. V is TRBV12-3 or TRBV12-4 and J is TRBJ2-1; no clear D gene. CDR3 length equals 11 residues. The CDR3 nucleotides read TGTGCTACGACCGGGTACAATGAGCAGTTCTTC. This sequence encodes CATTGYNEQFF.